In its sample, the clone carrying this T cell receptor beta chain was seen a few times. Antigen: not known. Clones were read by immunoSEQ multiplex PCR, and TCRdb kept only the in-frame ones, dropping some. Here the sample spans about 13,000 clones, 68% being singletons. The data belong to a study of tumor-infiltrating lymphocytes in localized non-small cell lung cancer. Study-wide points: Immunotypes IM1 and IM2 had similar TCR-derived T-cell fractions. Not all patients were TCR sequenced, owing to tissue quantity.

The TCR comes from a human donor with non-small cell lung cancer. Source material: uninvolved lung tissue not adjacent to the tumor.

The CDR3 protein is CASSRHSSYSEKLFF. The CDR3 DNA follows: TGCGCCAGCAGCCGCCACAGCTCATACAGCGAAAAACTGTTTTTT. The V call is TRBV4-3, the J call TRBJ1-4; D unclear. Trimming pared 4 bases from V and 8 bases from J, leaving 17 bases between. The germline V gene encodes CDR1 LGHNA and CDR2 YSLEER. This CDR3 is 15 amino acids long.